The TCR beta chain described here comes from a study of tumor and adjacent non-tumor tissue in lung cancer. No cell sorting was done before RNA was extracted from the tissue. More than 3 cm separated this lung sample from the edge of the tumor. The V and J ends lost 1 base and 4 bases respectively, with 8 bases between them. The length of the CDR3 is 13 residues. The germline V gene encodes CDR1 MNHNS and CDR2 SASEGT. TCRbeta libraries were built with three rounds of nested PCR, modified from ARM-PCR. TCRdb analysed the multiplex PCR reads with MiXCR anew, one entry per CDR3 protein. Among approximately 68,000 distinct CDR3 sequences listed, 65% to 80% were seen once.

The sample was distant non-tumor lung tissue. The genes are TRBV6-1 and TRBJ2-7, with a weak D call TRBD1 (6 bases). This TCR came from a man aged 55 to 70 with non-small cell lung cancer. DNA of the CDR3: TGTGCCAGCAGTGAAGAGACAGGTTACGAGCAGTACTTC. Translation gives CASSEETGYEQYF.